This T cell receptor beta chain stems from a study of Ad26.COV2.S vaccination and SARS-CoV-2 variants. Study-wide background: Administration of Ad26.COV2.S was intramuscular, either once or twice 56 days apart.

Study-level findings and limits: The TCR-based breadth and depth measures might underestimate overall T cell responses. Researchers reported similar non-spike TCR breadth in vaccine and placebo recipients.

The CDR3 loop spans 14 amino acids. J was trimmed by 2 bases and V by 6 bases; bases with no gene match: 2. Germline V CDR1 and CDR2: SNHLY, FYNNEI. A remark on this clone: Its antigen is currently unknown.

The treatment was: around 19 received Ad26.COV2.S at low or high dose, single or two shots; 5 received placebo; per-sample allocation not given. Collection of the samples took place on day 63 after the first injection of vaccine or placebo. An adult donor aged 18-55 years was enrolled in Boston. The table came from immunoSEQ multiplex PCR; TCRdb's copy has only in-frame clones and leaves some out. Of more than 300,000 clones listed, about 86% were seen once; the top ten hold roughly 10%. This TCR was recovered from a person between 18 and 65 years old who received the Ad26.COV2.S COVID-19 vaccine or a placebo. The chain combines TRBV2 with TRBJ1-4; 8 nucleotides align to TRBD1. Sequences were derived from peripheral blood, sampled in a trial of Ad26.COV2.S vaccine versus placebo. CDR3 DNA: TGTGCCAGCAGGGACAGGGTGACTAATGAAAAACTGTTTTTT. It is translated as CASRDRVTNEKLFF. Together with reference TRBV2 and TRBJ1-4, the CDR3 gives the full variable domain: EPEVTQTPSHQVTQMGQEVILRCVPISNHLYFYWYRQILGQKVEFLVSFYNNEISEKSEIFDDQFSVERPDGSNFTLKIRSTKLEDSAMYFCASRDRVTNEKLFFGSGTQLSVL.